The clone carrying this TCR beta chain turned up a few times. Antigen: not known. Amplification of TCR beta CDR3 regions used RNA transcripts. HTBI-primed first-round RT-PCR preceded second-round multiplex PCR. TCRdb analysed the multiplex PCR reads with MiXCR anew, one entry per CDR3 protein. Among some 350,000 distinct CDR3 sequences listed, approximately 18% were seen once. The sample originates from a study of Graves' ophthalmopathy and Graves' hyperthyroidism. Stable hyperthyroid donors showed no ophthalmopathy during 18 months follow-up. The PBMC fraction was derived from about 9.5 ml of fresh peripheral blood. Whole-study findings and limits: At about 70% sensitivity and roughly 72% specificity, the model predicted progression of the ophthalmopathy.

V lost 0 bases, J lost 1 base, and 17 bases lay in between. The CDR3 is made up of 18 amino acids. Germline loops: CDR1 SGHNT, CDR2 YYREEE (reference sequence). The sample consisted of peripheral blood. The rearrangement links TRBV5-4 to TRBJ1-5; D is perhaps TRBD1 (5 bases). This TCR derives from an adult woman with stable Graves' hyperthyroidism. CDR3 in amino acids: CASSLVGVSGRSNQPQHF. The CDR3 nucleotides are TGTGCCAGCAGCTTGGTAGGGGTTTCTGGGAGGAGCAATCAGCCCCAGCATTTT.